This T cell receptor (beta chain) originates from a study of blood T cell repertoires in COVID-19. The overall study: Both acute and convalescent COVID-19 samples were obtained from the United States, Italy and Spain. The analysed material was cDNA or gDNA that came from T cells, B-cell-depleted T cells, or PBMCs.

How the authors handled the data: Reference gene primers were amplified, and this amplification served to estimate nucleated cell counts. The repertoire was sequenced with immunoSEQ multiplex PCR; TCRdb's copy has only in-frame clones and lacks some. V and J calls plus clone size are reproduced from that table; the DNA served to infer D and trimming. Of around 190,000 clones listed, more than 65% are singletons. This clone was found a few times. The sequence came from a human donor in a cohort sampled during active COVID-19. Sequences were obtained from peripheral blood.

The CDR3 reads CASSQDLTSGTYEQYF. The CDR3 DNA reads TGTGCCAGCAGCCAAGACCTGACTAGCGGTACTTACGAGCAGTACTTC. V is TRBV3-1 (or the pseudogene TRBV3-2) and J is TRBJ2-7, with TRBD2 identical over 9 bases. The germline gives CDR1 LGHDT, CDR2 YNNKEL (reference sequence). Trimming at V came to 0 bases and at J to 4 bases, leaving 7 bases not matched to a gene. The CDR3 totals 16 residues.